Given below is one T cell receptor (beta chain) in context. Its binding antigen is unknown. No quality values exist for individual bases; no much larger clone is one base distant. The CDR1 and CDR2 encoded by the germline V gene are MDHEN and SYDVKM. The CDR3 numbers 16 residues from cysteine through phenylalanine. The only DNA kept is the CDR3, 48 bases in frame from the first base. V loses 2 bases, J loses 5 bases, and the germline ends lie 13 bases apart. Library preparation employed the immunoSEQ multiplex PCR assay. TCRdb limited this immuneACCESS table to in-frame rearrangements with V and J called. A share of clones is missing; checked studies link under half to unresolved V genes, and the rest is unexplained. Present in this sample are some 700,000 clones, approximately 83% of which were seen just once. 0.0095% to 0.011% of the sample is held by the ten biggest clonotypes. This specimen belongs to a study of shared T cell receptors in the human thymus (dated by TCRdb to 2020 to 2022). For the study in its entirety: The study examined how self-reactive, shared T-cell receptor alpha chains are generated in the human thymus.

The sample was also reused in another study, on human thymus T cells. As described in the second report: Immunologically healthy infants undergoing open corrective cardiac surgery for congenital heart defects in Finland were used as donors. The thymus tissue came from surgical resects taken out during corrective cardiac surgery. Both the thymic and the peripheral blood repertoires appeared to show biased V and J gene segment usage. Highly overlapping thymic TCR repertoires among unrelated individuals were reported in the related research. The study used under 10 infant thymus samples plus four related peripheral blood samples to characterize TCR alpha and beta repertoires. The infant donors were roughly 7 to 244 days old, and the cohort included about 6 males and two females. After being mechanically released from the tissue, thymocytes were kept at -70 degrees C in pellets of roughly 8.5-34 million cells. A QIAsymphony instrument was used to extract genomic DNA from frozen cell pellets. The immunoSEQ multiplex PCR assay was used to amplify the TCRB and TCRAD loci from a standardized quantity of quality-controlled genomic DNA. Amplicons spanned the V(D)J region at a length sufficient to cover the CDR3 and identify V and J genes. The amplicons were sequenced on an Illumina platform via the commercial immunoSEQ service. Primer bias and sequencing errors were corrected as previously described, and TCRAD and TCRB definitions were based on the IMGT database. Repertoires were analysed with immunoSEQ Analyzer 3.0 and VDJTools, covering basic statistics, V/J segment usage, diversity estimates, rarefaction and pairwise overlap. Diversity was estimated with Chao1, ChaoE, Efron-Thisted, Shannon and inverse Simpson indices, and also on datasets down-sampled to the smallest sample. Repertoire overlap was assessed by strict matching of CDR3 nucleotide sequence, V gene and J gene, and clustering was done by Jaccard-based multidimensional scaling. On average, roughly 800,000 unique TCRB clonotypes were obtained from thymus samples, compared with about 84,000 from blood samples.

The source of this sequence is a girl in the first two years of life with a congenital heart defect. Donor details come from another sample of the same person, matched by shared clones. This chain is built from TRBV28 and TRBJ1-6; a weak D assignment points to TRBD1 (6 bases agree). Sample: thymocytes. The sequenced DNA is TGTGCCAGCAGTTTAACGCAGGGGAGGGATAATTCACCCCTCCACTTT. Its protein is CASSLTQGRDNSPLHF.